Listed below are T cell receptor beta chains from one sample, sequenced in a study of radiation and T cells in renal cell carcinoma. Data came from immunoSEQ multiplex PCR; TCRdb stores just in-frame clones and leaves some out. The sample carries 10,000 to 15,000 clones, about 65% recorded once. The material was tumor tissue, obtained from a patient whose treatment was nephrectomy without radiotherapy. The receptors derive from a woman older than 75 with renal cell carcinoma. CDR3s include the opening cysteine and the closing phenylalanine or tryptophan. The D gene is left open where the match is weak. Size is omitted from some rows. Given values are once, few, many or a class for expanded clones.

J gene	clone size	D gene	V gene	CDR3 DNA	CDR3 protein
TRBJ2-2	.	.	TRBV7-9	TGTGCCAGCAGCATACTTCTGGGGACCGGGGAGCTGTTTTTT	CASSILLGTGELFF
TRBJ1-3	.	.	TRBV10-2	TGCGCCAGCAGTGAGTCTCACCCCTCTGGAAACACCATATATTTT	CASSESHPSGNTIYF
TRBJ2-1	.	TRBD2	TRBV10-1	TGCGCCAGCAGTGACCTCCCCGTTCCTAGCGGGGGCTCCTACAATGAGCAGTTCTTC	CASSDLPVPSGGSYNEQFF
TRBJ1-2	.	.	TRBV6-1	TGTGCCAGCGGTCCAAAGCGAGAGTGGGGCTACACCTTC	CASGPKREWGYTF
TRBJ1-1	.	.	TRBV7-8	TGTGCCAGCAGCCATAACAGAGACACTGAAGCTTTCTTT	CASSHNRDTEAFF
TRBJ2-1	.	.	TRBV2	TGTGCCAGCAGTGAATGGGGAGGCGCCTACAATGAGCAGTTCTTC	CASSEWGGAYNEQFF
TRBJ2-7	.	TRBD2	TRBV2	TGTGCCAGCCGAGGGACTAGCGGGGGCGAGCAGTACTTC	CASRGTSGGEQYF
TRBJ2-1	few	.	TRBV11-2	TGTGCCAGCAGCCTCCTCAGTGCGGATGAGCAGTTCTTC	CASSLLSADEQFF
TRBJ2-5	.	TRBD2	TRBV19	TGTGCCAGTAGTCCTCAGGCGGGCGGGAGCCAAGAGACCCAGTACTTC	CASSPQAGGSQETQYF
TRBJ1-2	once	TRBD1	TRBV5-1	TGCGCCAGCAGCCCAAGGACAGGGAGGTTGGGTAACTATGGCTACACCTTC	CASSPRTGRLGNYGYTF
TRBJ1-6	.	TRBD1	TRBV18	TGTGCCAGCTCACCACCGAGTAGACAGGGGGGTTCACCCCTCCACTTT	CASSPPSRQGGSPLHF
TRBJ1-6	.	.	TRBV9	TGTGCCAGCAGCGTAGACGCAGGGCGAAATTCACCCCTCCACTTT	CASSVDAGRNSPLHF
TRBJ2-5	.	.	TRBV11-2	TGTGCCAGCAGCTTAGGGCAGGGGCGGGAGACCCAGTACTTC	CASSLGQGRETQYF
TRBJ1-1	few	.	TRBV28	TGTGCCAGCAGTTTTGACAGTTTTTTGACAACTGAAGCTTTCTTT	CASSFDSFLTTEAFF
TRBJ1-1	few	TRBD1	TRBV6-5	TGTGCCAGCAGTTACGACAGGGGCCTTTCCACTGAAGCTTTCTTT	CASSYDRGLSTEAFF
TRBJ2-3	.	.	TRBV5-1	TGCGCCAGCAGCTTGGGAAGGGGAGCGGGCACAGATACGCAGTATTTT	CASSLGRGAGTDTQYF
TRBJ2-6	medium-sized	.	TRBV5-1	TGCGCCAGCAGCGATACAGTCTCTGGGGCCAACGTCCTGACTTTC	CASSDTVSGANVLTF
TRBJ2-3	.	TRBD2	TRBV27	TGTGCCAGCAGTTATCAAATCCCCCCGGGCTTTCCGAGTTTAGCGGGGGAGGCAGATACGCAGTATTTT	CASSYQIPPGFPSLAGEADTQYF
TRBJ2-1	.	.	TRBV19	TGTGCCAGTAGTAGAGGACTGGAACTCTACAATGAGCAGTTCTTC	CASSRGLELYNEQFF
TRBJ2-3	few	.	TRBV5-1	TGCGCCAGCAGCTTGGGTAACCATGAATACACAGATACGCAGTATTTT	CASSLGNHEYTDTQYF
TRBJ2-3	once	.	TRBV7-6	TGTGCCAGCAGCTTAGTGGCCTCGACCACAGATACGCAGTATTTT	CASSLVASTTDTQYF
TRBJ2-3	.	.	TRBV5-1	TGCGCCAGCGGGCCGTCCACAGATACGCAGTATTTT	CASGPSTDTQYF
TRBJ1-5	few	.	TRBV7-2	TGTGCCAGCAGCCTAAACCCCATCCAGCCCCAGCATTTT	CASSLNPIQPQHF
TRBJ1-4	.	.	TRBV27	TGTGCCAGCAGTTTAGGAGGAGTAATGGATGAAAAACTGTTTTTT	CASSLGGVMDEKLFF